Presented here are 25 T cell receptor beta chains from one specimen sequenced in a study of shared clonotypes between healthy human individuals (dated by TCRdb to about 2020). CD8 naive samples were obtained by positive selection for CCR7 among CD45RO-negative cells, yielding a CD45RA+CCR7+ population from which TemRA cells were excluded. The receptor library was made with the immunoSEQ multiplex PCR assay. TCRdb provides this immuneACCESS table in a form limited to in-frame rearrangements. Some clones are lacking; in checked studies, under half of them reflect an unresolved V gene, and why the rest are absent is not known. In all, the sample holds fewer than 800,000 clones, and about 90% of those were seen once. The ten largest clones take up approximately 22% of the sample. The sequencing input was naive CD8+ T cells sorted from blood. In light of the paper, this sample's cell subset or site label describes: CD45RA+CCR7+. The origin of the receptors is a man aged 25-45 years in good health.

Concerning this clone itself: The same CDR3 arises from other DNA sequences in this sample as well. The chain has TRBV7-9 and TRBJ2-7; perhaps TRBD2 as D (6 bases). V lost 5 bases and J lost 3, with 11 bases in between. CDR3 length equals 13 residues. Germline lookup yields CDR1 SEHNR and CDR2 FQNEAQ (reference sequence). CDR3 coding DNA: TGTGCCAGCAGCCCGCAGGGAGGCTACGAGCAGTACTTC. Protein: CASSPQGGYEQYF.

J is TRBJ2-3 and V is TRBV5-1, with D maybe TRBD2 (5 bases). The CDR3 has 17 residues. CDR1 and CDR2 from the germline V gene are SGHRS and YFSETQ. V was shortened by 0 bases and J by 0 bases, with 14 bases between the two germline ends. The CDR3 DNA is TGCGCCAGCAGCTTGGATCGGGCGGGCACTAGCACAGATACGCAGTATTTT. Translated: CASSLDRAGTSTDTQYF.

V and J are TRBV7-9 and TRBJ2-7, with a possible D match to TRBD2 (5 bases). Per the germline V gene, CDR1 is SEHNR and CDR2 is FQNEAQ (reference sequence). This CDR3 region has 16 residues. V shed 1 base and J shed 5 bases, with 18 bases lying between them. In nucleotides, the CDR3 is TGTGCCAGCAGCTTAGAGAGGGAAGTAGTTCTCCACGAGCAGTACTTC. It codes for CASSLEREVVLHEQYF.

This clone was observed once. J is TRBJ1-1 and V is TRBV7-9; TRBD1 might be the D (5 bases). Germline CDR1 is SEHNR and CDR2 is FQNEAQ (reference sequence). Trimming left V 6 bases short and J 0 bases short, with 8 bases between. The CDR3 is 13 residues long. CDR3 sequence reads: CASSKTVNTEAFF. The CDR3 region has the DNA TGTGCCAGCAGTAAGACAGTGAACACTGAAGCTTTCTTT.

This chain links TRBV9 with TRBJ1-5; D unresolved. This CDR3 contains 14 residues. The V gene's germline CDR1 is SGDLS and CDR2 YYNGEE. V lost 4 bases and J 6 bases, leaving 14 bases between the germline ends. CDR3 protein: CASSPSGVPQPQHF. The CDR3 coding sequence is TGTGCCAGCAGCCCAAGTGGGGTCCCTCAGCCCCAGCATTTT. The variable domain in full, completed from reference TRBV9 and TRBJ1-5, reads DSGVTQTPKHLITATGQRVTLRCSPRSGDLSVYWYQQSLDQGLQFLIQYYNGEERAKGNILERFSAQQFPDLHSELNLSSLELGDSALYFCASSPSGVPQPQHFGDGTRLSIL.

The chain has TRBV7-9 and TRBJ1-2, with 8 positions matching TRBD1. The germline V gene encodes CDR1 SEHNR and CDR2 FQNEAQ (reference sequence). This CDR3 has 15 residues. V was pared by 0 bases and J by 8 bases, with 8 bases of the junction left unmatched. In DNA form, the CDR3 reads TGTGCCAGCAGCTTAGCACCGGGACAGGAGGAGGGCTACACCTTC. The encoded protein is CASSLAPGQEEGYTF.

The chain joins TRBV5-5 to TRBJ2-4, with no clear D. Trimming took off 1 base at V and 0 bases at J, with 14 bases between the two ends. Germline CDR1 and CDR2: SGHKS and YYEKEE (reference sequence). This CDR3 comprises 17 residues. CDR3 sequence (DNA): TGTGCCAGCAGCTTGTTCACCCAGAGACTAGCCAAAAACATTCAGTACTTC. The encoded protein is CASSLFTQRLAKNIQYF. Using reference TRBV5-5 and TRBJ2-4 for the parts outside the CDR3, the full variable domain is DAGVTQSPTHLIKTRGQQVTLRCSPISGHKSVSWYQQVLGQGPQFIFQYYEKEERGRGNFPDRFSARQFPNYSSELNVNALLLGDSALYLCASSLFTQRLAKNIQYFGAGTRLSVL.

The chain combines TRBV4-1 with TRBJ2-7; D unresolved. This CDR3 contains 12 residues. Trimming left V 4 bases short and J 4 bases short, with 8 bases between. The germline CDR1 and CDR2 sequences are MGHRA and YSYEKL. The CDR3 protein is CASSRGIYEQYF. The CDR3 nucleotides read TGCGCCAGCAGCCGGGGTATATACGAGCAGTACTTC.

This clone was detected once. The chain recombines TRBV10-1 with TRBJ2-1; either TRBD1 or TRBD2 may fit D (5 bases each). The CDR3 contains 14 residues. Trimming shortened V by 3 bases and J by 4 bases, and 10 bases separated the two germline ends. Per the germline V gene, CDR1 is WNHNN and CDR2 is SYGVQD (reference sequence). CDR3 in amino acids: CASSDGGVYNEQFF. In nucleotides, the CDR3 is TGCGCCAGCAGTGATGGGGGAGTTTACAATGAGCAGTTCTTC.

This clone was observed once. V usage is TRBV10-3 and J usage is TRBJ2-7, with 7 bases identical to TRBD1. The CDR3 sequence is 18 residues long. The junction had 15 bases not matched to a gene; V was cut back by 3 bases and J by 1 base. Germline V gives CDR1 ENHRY, CDR2 SYGVKD. The CDR3 is CAISDIYGDRRSSYEQYF. In DNA, the CDR3 is TGTGCCATCAGTGATATCTATGGGGACAGAAGGAGTTCCTACGAGCAGTACTTC.

The gene calls are TRBV19 and TRBJ1-1; D is undetermined. This CDR3 has 12 residues. The V end was cut by 6 bases, the J end by 2 bases, with 7 bases between. Germline V gene lookup returns CDR1 LNHDA and CDR2 SQIVND (reference sequence). CDR3 residues: CASRPDNTEAFF. CDR3 in DNA: TGTGCCAGTAGGCCAGACAACACTGAAGCTTTCTTT.

The V and J genes are TRBV5-1 and TRBJ1-4; unclear D gene. The germline V gene has CDR1 SGHRS and CDR2 YFSETQ. The CDR3 loop spans 16 amino acids. V was pared by 0 bases and J by 0 bases, with 9 bases between. The CDR3 region has the DNA TGCGCCAGCAGCTTGGACAGCCTCGCAACTAATGAAAAACTGTTTTTT. This gives the protein CASSLDSLATNEKLFF.

This rearrangement joins TRBV7-6 to TRBJ2-3; 7 positions agree with TRBD1. Germline lookup yields CDR1 SGHVS and CDR2 FNYEAQ. This CDR3 has 20 residues. V lost 1 base and J lost 2; bases outside the gene matches: 18. CDR3 region: CASSLVPYGQAGTSTDTQYF. As DNA, the CDR3 is TGTGCCAGCAGCTTAGTCCCCTACGGACAGGCCGGTACCTCCACAGATACGCAGTATTTT.

The gene calls are TRBV7-9 and TRBJ1-5; unclear D gene. The CDR3 runs to 14 residues. CDR1 and CDR2 (germline): SEHNR, FQNEAQ (reference sequence). The V and J ends lost 2 bases and 8 bases respectively, with 13 bases between them. The CDR3 region is CASSLSGSYEPQHF. As DNA, the CDR3 is TGTGCCAGCAGCTTATCGGGTAGTTATGAGCCCCAGCATTTT.

This clone was detected only a few times. V usage is TRBV6-6 and J usage is TRBJ1-5; D is unresolved. Trimming took 5 bases from V and 0 from J, leaving 8 bases between them. The germline V gene encodes CDR1 MNHNY and CDR2 SVGAGI (reference sequence). The CDR3 covers 14 residues. The CDR3 DNA follows: TGTGCCAGCAGTCCAACACTTAGCAATCAGCCCCAGCATTTT. This translates into CASSPTLSNQPQHF.

The chain links TRBV28 to TRBJ2-3; D remains unclear. This CDR3 has 16 amino acids. CDR1 and CDR2 (germline): MDHEN, SYDVKM. The V and J ends lost 3 bases and 2 bases respectively, with 15 bases between them. The CDR3 loop reads CASSFYSLWYTDTQYF. DNA of the CDR3: TGTGCCAGCAGTTTTTATAGCCTCTGGTACACAGATACGCAGTATTTT.

The rearrangement links TRBV5-4 to TRBJ2-7; 7 nucleotides line up with TRBD1. Germline V gene data show CDR1 as SGHNT and CDR2 as YYREEE (reference sequence). This CDR3 is 14 amino acids long. V shed 4 bases, J shed 6 bases, and the junction held 10 bases outside the gene matches. CDR3 sequence: CASSLWDREAEQYF. The DNA of the CDR3 is TGTGCCAGCAGCCTCTGGGACAGAGAGGCCGAGCAGTACTTC.

The V and J genes are TRBV27 and TRBJ2-7; D unclear. V dropped 4 bases and J dropped 6 bases, with 13 bases sitting between them. The CDR3 spans 13 residues. Germline CDR1 is MNHEY and CDR2 is SMNVEV (reference sequence). The CDR3, as DNA: TGTGCCAGCAGTTCGGGTCAGGAACTCGAGCAGTACTTC. The encoded protein is CASSSGQELEQYF.

The chain recombines TRBV5-6 with TRBJ2-2; 7 bases match TRBD2. The CDR3 runs to 15 residues. Germline V CDR1 and CDR2: SGHDT, YYEEEE. The trim removed 0 bases at V and 6 bases at J, leaving 5 bases unmatched. The CDR3 DNA reads as TGTGCCAGCAGCTTGGCTAATAGCGGGCCCGGGGAGCTGTTTTTT. It encodes CASSLANSGPGELFF.

This chain connects TRBV28 to TRBJ1-1; D is undetermined. V was shortened by 2 bases and J by 9 bases, with 10 bases between the two germline ends. The CDR3 covers 12 residues. Germline CDR1 and CDR2: MDHEN and SYDVKM. CDR3 nucleotides: TGTGCCAGCAGTTTAGGGTTGTACCAAGCTTTCTTT. Translated, it gives CASSLGLYQAFF.

In DNA, the CDR3 is TGTGCCAGCGGCGGGACCGGAGCGGGAGAGCAGTACTTC. This codes for CASGGTGAGEQYF. The chain is built from TRBV7-9 and TRBJ2-7; TRBD2 matches 7 bases. There are 13 residues in the CDR3. Germline V gene lookup returns CDR1 SEHNR and CDR2 FQNEAQ (reference sequence). With V trimmed by 8 bases and J by 7 bases, 11 bases remained unmatched.

The count of this clone is one. V is TRBV7-8 and J is TRBJ1-2; D not certain. From germline, CDR1 is SGHVS and CDR2 FQNEAQ. With 0 bases removed from V and 4 bases from J, the gap between germline ends came to 15 bases. The CDR3 has 16 residues. The CDR3 spells CASSLAVTSGSYGYTF. Here the CDR3 DNA reads TGTGCCAGCAGCTTAGCAGTTACAAGTGGGAGCTATGGCTACACCTTC.

CDR3 loop: CASSPTSGSSYNEQFF. CDR3 in DNA: TGCGCCAGCAGCCCGACTAGCGGGAGCTCCTACAATGAGCAGTTCTTC. V usage is TRBV5-1 and J usage is TRBJ2-1, with 12 bases that match TRBD2. CDR3 size: 16 residues. The V gene end was trimmed by 4 bases and the J gene end by 0 bases; junction bases not matched to a gene: 2. In germline, CDR1 is SGHRS, CDR2 YFSETQ.

The gene calls are TRBV7-8 and TRBJ2-3; D is unresolved. In germline, CDR1 is SGHVS, CDR2 FQNEAQ. V was shortened by 7 bases and J by 3 bases, with 5 bases between the two germline ends. The CDR3 has 11 amino acids. The CDR3 sequence is CASTQTDTQYF. The CDR3 nucleotides read TGTGCCAGCACTCAAACAGATACGCAGTATTTT.

V is TRBV2 and J is TRBJ2-7; 11 nucleotides agree with TRBD2. After removal of 0 bases from V and 2 bases from J, the junction contained 9 bases not matched to a gene. Germline V gene sequence: CDR1 SNHLY, CDR2 FYNNEI. The CDR3 length is 18 residues. This CDR3 is CASSEALPLAGGAYEQYF. CDR3 bases: TGTGCCAGCAGTGAAGCGCTTCCCCTAGCGGGAGGCGCCTACGAGCAGTACTTC.